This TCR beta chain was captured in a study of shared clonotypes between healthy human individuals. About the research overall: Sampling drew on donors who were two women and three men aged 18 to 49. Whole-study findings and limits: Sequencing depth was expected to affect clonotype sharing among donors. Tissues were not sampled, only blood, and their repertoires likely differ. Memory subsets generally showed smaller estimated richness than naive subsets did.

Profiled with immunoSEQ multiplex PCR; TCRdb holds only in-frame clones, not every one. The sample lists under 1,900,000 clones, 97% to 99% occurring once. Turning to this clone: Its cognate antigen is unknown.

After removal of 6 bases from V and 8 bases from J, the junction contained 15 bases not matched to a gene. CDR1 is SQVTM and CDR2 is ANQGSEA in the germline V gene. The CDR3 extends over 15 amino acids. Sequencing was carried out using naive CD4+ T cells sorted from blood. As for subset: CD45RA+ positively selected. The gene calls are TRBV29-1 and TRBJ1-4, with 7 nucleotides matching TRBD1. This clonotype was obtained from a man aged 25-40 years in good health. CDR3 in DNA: TGCAGCGTCCCCACCTTGGCAGGGGGGAGCGAAAAACTGTTTTTT. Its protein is CSVPTLAGGSEKLFF.